The 18 T cell receptor beta chains below all came from one sample that was sequenced in a study of blood T cell repertoires in COVID-19. The protocol was immunoSEQ multiplex PCR, while the TCRdb copy is restricted to in-frame clones and leaves out a portion. Of 200,000 to 250,000 clones in the sample, approximately 89% were seen once. The sample comprised PBMCs or T cells enriched from blood (not recorded which). The receptor set was obtained from a young woman who had been exposed to COVID-19.

V and J are TRBV11-2 and TRBJ1-4; 12 positions agree with TRBD1. V was clipped by 5 bases and J by 7 bases; unmatched bases: 5. Per germline, CDR1 SGHAT and CDR2 FQNNGV. This CDR3 has 15 amino acids. CDR3 sequence (DNA): TGTGCCAGCAGCCCTGGGACAGGGGGCGTTGAAAAACTGTTTTTT. It encodes CASSPGTGGVEKLFF.

The V gene is TRBV28, the J gene TRBJ2-1; perhaps TRBD1 as D (7 bases). V was cut by 2 bases and J by 0 bases, with 11 bases left in between. There are 16 residues in the CDR3. Germline V CDR1 and CDR2: MDHEN, SYDVKM. This CDR3 reads CASSLGQGGSYNEQFF. In nucleotides, the CDR3 is TGTGCCAGCAGTTTAGGTCAGGGGGGCTCCTACAATGAGCAGTTCTTC.

This rearrangement joins TRBV9 to TRBJ2-1; tentatively, D is TRBD1 (5 bases). Germline V gene sequence: CDR1 SGDLS, CDR2 YYNGEE. The CDR3 is made up of 16 amino acids. V was trimmed by 0 bases and J by 3 bases, leaving 13 bases between them. The CDR3 spells CASSVDGQGYYNEQFF. In DNA form, the CDR3 reads TGTGCCAGCAGCGTAGATGGGCAGGGATACTACAATGAGCAGTTCTTC.

This clone has just one count. V and J are TRBV11-2 and TRBJ1-1; D is ambiguous. The CDR3 sequence is 14 residues long. V lost 2 bases to trimming and J lost 1 base, with 8 bases between them. Looked up from germline, CDR1 is SGHAT and CDR2 is FQNNGV. The CDR3 DNA reads as TGTGCCAGCAGCTTAAGTGGCGGGAACACTGAAGCTTTCTTT. Its translation: CASSLSGGNTEAFF.

V is TRBV30 and J is TRBJ2-1, with D perhaps TRBD2 (5 bases). The CDR3 spans 14 residues. Per the germline V gene, CDR1 is GTSNPN and CDR2 is SVGIG (reference sequence). V was shortened by 2 bases and J by 3 bases, with 11 bases between the two germline ends. CDR3 nucleotide sequence: TGTGCCTGGAGTTTAGGAGGAAACTACAATGAGCAGTTCTTC. This codes for CAWSLGGNYNEQFF.

The gene calls are TRBV7-9 and TRBJ1-4, with TRBD1 as a possible D gene (5 bases). Trimming removed 5 bases at V and 3 bases at J, with 19 bases between. The germline CDR1 and CDR2 sequences are SEHNR and FQNEAQ (reference sequence). The CDR3 has 17 amino acids. The CDR3 here is CASSPNRLGRANEKLFF. DNA of the CDR3: TGTGCCAGCAGCCCTAACCGGTTGGGCAGGGCTAATGAAAAACTGTTTTTT.

This clone has just one count. The chain recombines TRBV5-6 with TRBJ2-7, with D maybe TRBD1 (6 bases). Germline CDR1 is SGHDT and CDR2 is YYEEEE. The CDR3 length is 15 residues. The germline V and J ends were trimmed by 3 bases and 3 bases, with 16 bases remaining between them. Here the CDR3 DNA reads TGTGCCAGCAGCTATGGGGGCCAAGCCCTCTACGAGCAGTACTTC. Translated, it gives CASSYGGQALYEQYF.

The chain joins TRBV30 to TRBJ1-5; D is perhaps TRBD1 (5 bases). Between the trimmed V and J ends, which lost 2 bases and 5 bases, there was a span of 10 bases. From germline, CDR1 is GTSNPN and CDR2 SVGIG (reference sequence). This CDR3 has 13 residues. The CDR3 region is CAWSHRRDQPQHF. The CDR3 region has the DNA TGTGCCTGGAGTCACAGGAGGGATCAGCCCCAGCATTTT.

The gene calls are TRBV10-1 and TRBJ2-2; 7 nucleotides match TRBD2. V was clipped by 0 bases and J by 4 bases; unmatched bases: 5. CDR1 is WNHNN, CDR2 SYGVQD, per germline (reference sequence). This CDR3 contains 16 residues. The CDR3 region is CASSESWTGGTGELFF. The CDR3 DNA reads TGCGCCAGCAGTGAGTCGTGGACGGGGGGCACCGGGGAGCTGTTTTTT.

This sequence joins TRBV28 and TRBJ1-5; D possibly corresponds to TRBD1 (5 bases). The CDR3 is 13 residues long. The V end was cut by 3 bases, the J end by 6 bases, with 9 bases between. CDR1 MDHEN and CDR2 SYDVKM come from the germline V gene. The CDR3 DNA follows: TGTGCCAGCAGTTTTCCCAGGGTTCAGCCCCAGCATTTT. Its translation: CASSFPRVQPQHF.

The chain has TRBV6-1 and TRBJ2-1; 14 bases match TRBD2. The CDR3 is 19 residues long. After removal of 3 bases from V and 5 bases from J, the junction contained 12 bases not matched to a gene. Germline V lookup: CDR1 MNHNS, CDR2 SASEGT. The CDR3 reads CASSDPTGLAGVGHNEQFF. CDR3 coding DNA: TGTGCCAGCAGTGATCCGACGGGACTAGCGGGAGTAGGGCACAATGAGCAGTTCTTC.

Note on this clone: Distinct nucleotide sequences in the sample also encode this CDR3. V usage is TRBV18 and J usage is TRBJ2-7, with 10 nucleotides matching TRBD2. Germline CDR1 and CDR2: KGHSH and LQKENI. With V trimmed by 2 bases and J by 2 bases, 3 bases remained unmatched. This CDR3 contains 15 residues. The CDR3 DNA is TGTGCCAGCTCACCAAAAGCGGGAGGGACCTACGAGCAGTACTTC. It translates to CASSPKAGGTYEQYF.

This chain joins TRBV6-6 and TRBJ2-2; the D gene is possibly TRBD2 (5 bases). The CDR3 contains 17 residues. From germline, CDR1 is MNHNY and CDR2 SVGAGI (reference sequence). Trimming removed 5 bases from V and 7 bases from J, with 23 bases in between. The CDR3 spells CASSLRPTRDDVGELFF. The CDR3 nucleotides read TGTGCCAGCAGTCTTCGCCCCACTAGGGATGACGTCGGGGAGCTGTTTTTT.

The chain joins TRBV19 to TRBJ2-1; a possible D gene is TRBD2 (5 bases). The length of the CDR3 is 14 residues. From germline, CDR1 is LNHDA and CDR2 SQIVND (reference sequence). The V end lost 3 bases, the J end lost 0 bases, and 6 bases lay between the germline ends. The CDR3 is CASSIGDSYNEQFF. The CDR3 region has the DNA TGTGCCAGTAGTATCGGGGACTCCTACAATGAGCAGTTCTTC.

The genes are TRBV30 and TRBJ1-5; no clear D gene. Germline V CDR1 and CDR2: GTSNPN, SVGIG (reference sequence). With 4 bases removed from V and 4 bases from J, the gap between germline ends came to 8 bases. The length of the CDR3 is 12 residues. The CDR3 here is CAWTSNNQPQHF. The CDR3 DNA sequence: TGTGCCTGGACATCCAATAATCAGCCCCAGCATTTT.

The chain uses TRBV7-2 and TRBJ1-2; D ambiguous. The germline V gene has CDR1 SGHTA and CDR2 FQGNSA. The CDR3 is 16 amino acids. Trimming took off 1 base at V and 5 bases at J, with 17 bases between the two ends. The CDR3 DNA reads TGTGCCAGCAGCTTAGAGGGAGGGATTTTAGGTTATGGCTACACCTTC. It is translated as CASSLEGGILGYGYTF.

The chain carries TRBV4-1 and TRBJ2-3, with D hard to call. V was shortened by 2 bases and J by 7 bases, with 16 bases between the two germline ends. The CDR3 consists of 15 residues. CDR1 and CDR2 from the germline V gene are MGHRA and YSYEKL. CDR3 in DNA: TGCGCCAGCAGCCAACCGACTCGACCTTTGAATACGCAGTATTTT. This sequence encodes CASSQPTRPLNTQYF.

V gene TRBV3-1 (or the pseudogene TRBV3-2) combines with J gene TRBJ2-3; 12 nucleotides match TRBD2. The CDR3 is 16 amino acids. Germline values: CDR1 LGHDT, CDR2 YNNKEL (reference sequence). Losses at the gene ends were 1 base for V and 4 bases for J; bases not matched to a gene: 3. DNA of the CDR3: TGTGCCAGCAGCCAAGGACTAGCGGGAGAGGCAGATACGCAGTATTTT. This codes for CASSQGLAGEADTQYF.